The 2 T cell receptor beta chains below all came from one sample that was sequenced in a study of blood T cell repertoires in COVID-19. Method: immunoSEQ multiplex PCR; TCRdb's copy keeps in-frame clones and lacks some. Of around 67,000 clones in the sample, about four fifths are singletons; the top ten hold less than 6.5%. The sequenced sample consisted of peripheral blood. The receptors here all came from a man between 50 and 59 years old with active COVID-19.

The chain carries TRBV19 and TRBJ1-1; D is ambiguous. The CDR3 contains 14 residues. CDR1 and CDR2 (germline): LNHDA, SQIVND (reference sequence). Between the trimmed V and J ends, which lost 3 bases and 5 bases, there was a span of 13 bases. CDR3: CASSISGETTEAFF. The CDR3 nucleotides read TGTGCCAGTAGTATCTCCGGGGAGACGACTGAAGCTTTCTTT.

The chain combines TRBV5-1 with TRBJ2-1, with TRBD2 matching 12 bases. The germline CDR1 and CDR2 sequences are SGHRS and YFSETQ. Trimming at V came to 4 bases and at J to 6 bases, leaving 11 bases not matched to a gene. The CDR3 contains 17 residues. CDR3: CASSPSPLAGGGNEQFF. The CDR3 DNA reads TGCGCCAGCAGCCCTAGTCCACTAGCGGGAGGTGGCAATGAGCAGTTCTTC.